A selection of T cell receptor beta chains follows, all from one sample in a study of blood T cell repertoires in COVID-19. Assay used: immunoSEQ multiplex PCR; TCRdb lists only in-frame clones, some missing. The table shows about 150,000 clones, with about 80% occurring only once. Sequenced material: peripheral blood. These receptors were collected from a woman aged 60 to 75 with COVID-19, enrolled during active disease. CDR3s include the opening cysteine and the closing phenylalanine or tryptophan. The D gene is left open where the match is weak. Clone size is not always given. Where it is, it says once, few, many or a class for expanded clones.

j_call | clone_size | d_call | v_call | cdr3_aa | cdr3_nt
TRBJ2-1 | . | . | TRBV15 | CATSRGGGAREQFF | TGTGCCACCAGCAGAGGAGGGGGGGCCCGAGAGCAGTTCTTC
TRBJ1-5 | . | TRBD1 | TRBV2 | CASCEEGGAYQPQHF | TGTGCCAGCTGCGAGGAAGGGGGCGCTTACCAGCCCCAGCATTTT
TRBJ2-7 | . | . | TRBV6-2/TRBV6-3 | CASSYYTGSYEQYF | TGTGCCAGCAGTTACTATACGGGATCCTACGAGCAGTACTTC
TRBJ2-1 | . | TRBD2 | TRBV9 | CASSAGLADYNEQFF | TGTGCCAGCAGCGCCGGACTAGCGGACTACAATGAGCAGTTCTTC
TRBJ1-1 | . | TRBD1 | TRBV3-1/TRBV3-2 | CASSQLGGRGTEAFF | TGTGCCAGCAGCCAACTAGGGGGCAGAGGGACTGAAGCTTTCTTT
TRBJ1-5 | . | . | TRBV6-5 | CASRGQKHQPQHF | TGTGCCAGTCGCGGACAGAAACATCAGCCCCAGCATTTT
TRBJ1-2 | few | TRBD1 | TRBV11-2 | CASSQQGQYGYTF | TGTGCCAGCAGCCAACAGGGGCAGTATGGCTACACCTTC
TRBJ1-5 | . | TRBD1 | TRBV5-1 | CASSRGTGDNQPQHF | TGCGCCAGCAGCAGGGGGACAGGGGACAATCAGCCCCAGCATTTT
TRBJ1-5 | . | . | TRBV6-5 | CASGRQPMRDQPQHF | TGTGCCAGCGGACGACAGCCGATGAGAGATCAGCCCCAGCATTTT
TRBJ1-6 | . | . | TRBV11-2 | CASSLGGRTLHF | TGTGCCAGCAGCTTAGGGGGGCGAACCCTCCACTTT
TRBJ1-2 | . | . | TRBV9 | CASSVVRTGNYGYTF | TGTGCCAGCAGCGTAGTGCGAACAGGGAACTATGGCTACACCTTC
TRBJ2-4 | . | . | TRBV18 | CASSPAGANLAKNIQYF | TGTGCCAGCTCACCGGCTGGGGCGAACCTAGCCAAAAACATTCAGTACTTC
TRBJ2-1 | once | . | TRBV5-1 | CASSLGTTSSYNEQFF | TGCGCCAGCAGCTTGGGGACAACGAGCTCCTACAATGAGCAGTTCTTC
TRBJ1-6 | . | . | TRBV11-2 | CASSSTAPGENSPLHF | TGTGCCAGCAGCTCCACCGCGCCGGGGGAGAATTCACCCCTCCACTTT
TRBJ2-2 | . | TRBD1 | TRBV29-1 | CSVLNRGTGELFF | TGCAGCGTTTTGAACAGGGGTACCGGGGAGCTGTTTTTT
TRBJ1-2 | . | TRBD1 | TRBV15 | CATSRDRQGGYGYTF | TGTGCCACCAGCAGAGATAGGCAGGGGGGCTATGGCTACACCTTC
TRBJ2-3 | . | . | TRBV11-3 | CASSFGGVTTDTQYF | TGTGCCAGCAGCTTTGGAGGGGTCACCACAGATACGCAGTATTTT
TRBJ1-1 | once | TRBD1 | TRBV10-1 | CASRKDRDNTEAFF | TGCGCCAGCAGGAAAGACAGGGACAACACTGAAGCTTTCTTT
TRBJ1-3 | . | . | TRBV10-2 | CASRGGPDTIYF | TGCGCCAGCAGAGGGGGACCGGACACCATATATTTT
TRBJ2-7 | . | TRBD1 | TRBV5-8 | CASSSGQRTTYEQYF | TGTGCCAGCAGCTCGGGACAGCGAACGACCTACGAGCAGTACTTC
TRBJ2-7 | . | TRBD1 | TRBV6-6 | CASSYGTGDFYEQYF | TGTGCCAGCAGTTACGGGACAGGGGATTTCTACGAGCAGTACTTC
TRBJ2-1 | . | . | TRBV7-3 | CASSLGAIGARDEQFF | TGTGCCAGCAGCTTGGGTGCTATAGGGGCCCGCGATGAGCAGTTCTTC
TRBJ1-1 | . | . | TRBV19 | CASSIGDGGTEAFF | TGTGCCAGTAGTATAGGGGACGGGGGCACTGAAGCTTTCTTT
TRBJ2-5 | . | TRBD2 | TRBV11-3 | CASSLTSGGGGETQYF | TGTGCCAGCAGCCTGACTAGCGGGGGGGGTGGAGAGACCCAGTACTTC
TRBJ2-2 | . | . | TRBV5-1 | CASALEGASGELFF | TGCGCCAGCGCCCTGGAGGGTGCCTCCGGGGAGCTGTTTTTT
TRBJ2-7 | . | TRBD1 | TRBV19 | CASSRDRGSEQYF | TGTGCCAGTAGTCGGGACAGGGGTAGCGAGCAGTACTTC
TRBJ1-2 | . | . | TRBV9 | CASSVRFQGGDGYTF | TGTGCCAGCAGCGTCCGCTTCCAGGGTGGGGATGGCTACACCTTC
TRBJ2-4 | . | . | TRBV7-3 | CASSLTASSSGIQYF | TGTGCCAGCAGCTTAACAGCTAGCTCATCGGGAATTCAGTACTTC
TRBJ1-1 | . | TRBD1 | TRBV19 | CASSPTGGSTEAFF | TGTGCCAGTAGCCCCACAGGGGGCAGCACTGAAGCTTTCTTT
TRBJ2-6 | . | TRBD1 | TRBV19 | CASSSGTGGTGANVLTF | TGTGCCAGTAGTAGCGGTACAGGGGGCACTGGGGCCAACGTCCTGACTTTC
TRBJ1-2 | . | . | TRBV12-3/TRBV12-4 | CASSSPPNYGYTF | TGTGCCAGCAGTTCCCCTCCTAACTATGGCTACACCTTC
TRBJ2-1 | . | TRBD1 | TRBV18 | CASSSDRGRVDNEQFF | TGTGCCAGCTCATCCGACAGGGGGCGGGTGGATAATGAGCAGTTCTTC
TRBJ2-2 | . | . | TRBV5-4 | CASSRGGAGNTGELFF | TGTGCCAGCAGCCGAGGAGGGGCCGGGAACACCGGGGAGCTGTTTTTT
TRBJ1-6 | . | . | TRBV4-2 | CASSQDWSGYNSPLHF | TGTGCCAGCAGCCAAGATTGGAGTGGATATAATTCACCCCTCCACTTT
TRBJ2-7 | . | TRBD2 | TRBV5-1 | CASSLANVAGVLYEQYF | TGCGCCAGCAGCTTGGCCAACGTAGCGGGAGTTCTATACGAGCAGTACTTC
TRBJ1-1 | . | . | TRBV5-4 | CASSSPGLLNTEAFF | TGTGCCAGCAGCTCCCCGGGACTCCTGAACACTGAAGCTTTCTTT
TRBJ1-5 | once | TRBD1 | TRBV3-1/TRBV3-2 | CASSQRQGQPQHF | TGTGCCAGCAGCCAAAGACAGGGCCAGCCCCAGCATTTT
TRBJ1-1 | once | . | TRBV7-7 | CASSPGGVDTEAFF | TGTGCTAGCAGCCCCGGGGGGGTGGACACTGAAGCTTTCTTT
TRBJ2-5 | once | TRBD2 | TRBV6-5 | CASSFAGGPQGETQYF | TGTGCCAGCAGTTTTGCGGGAGGGCCACAGGGAGAGACCCAGTACTTC
TRBJ2-5 | . | TRBD2 | TRBV7-3 | CASSLLAGVQETQYF | TGTGCCAGCAGCTTACTAGCGGGGGTACAAGAGACCCAGTACTTC
TRBJ1-1 | . | . | TRBV7-2 | CASSFSSVNTEAFF | TGTGCCAGCAGCTTTAGTTCTGTGAACACTGAAGCTTTCTTT
TRBJ1-1 | few | . | TRBV20-1 | CSATGGETFF | TGCAGTGCTACGGGGGGAGAAACTTTCTTT
TRBJ2-3 | . | TRBD2 | TRBV9 | CASSVEAGGPTDTQYF | TGTGCCAGCAGCGTAGAAGCGGGAGGGCCCACAGATACGCAGTATTTT